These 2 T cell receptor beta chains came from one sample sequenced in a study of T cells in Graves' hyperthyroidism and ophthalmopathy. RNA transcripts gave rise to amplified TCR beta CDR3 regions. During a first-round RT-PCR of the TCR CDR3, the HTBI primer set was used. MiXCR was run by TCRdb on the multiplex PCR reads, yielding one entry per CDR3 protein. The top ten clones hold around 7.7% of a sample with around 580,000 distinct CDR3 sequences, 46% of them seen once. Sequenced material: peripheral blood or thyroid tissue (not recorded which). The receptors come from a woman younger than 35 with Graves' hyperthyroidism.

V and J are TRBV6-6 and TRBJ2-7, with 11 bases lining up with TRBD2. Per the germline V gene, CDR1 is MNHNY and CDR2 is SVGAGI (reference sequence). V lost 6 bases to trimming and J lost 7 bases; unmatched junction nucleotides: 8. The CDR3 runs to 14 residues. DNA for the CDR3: TGTGCCAGCAGCCTACTAGCGGGAGCGGGGGAGCAGTACTTC. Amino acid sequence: CASSLLAGAGEQYF.

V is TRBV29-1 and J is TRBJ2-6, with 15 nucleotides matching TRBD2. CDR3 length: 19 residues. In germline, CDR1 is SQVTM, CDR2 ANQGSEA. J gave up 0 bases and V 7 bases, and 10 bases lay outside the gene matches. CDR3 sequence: CSARTSGRAGPSGANVLTF. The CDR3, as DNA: TGCAGCGCTCGGACTAGCGGGAGGGCCGGGCCCTCTGGGGCCAACGTCCTGACTTTC.